The 32 T cell receptor beta chains given below trace back to one sample, sequenced in a study of cytomegalovirus exposure and HLA in healthy donors. Primers included in the PCR were 60 Vbeta and 13 Jbeta primers. TCRdb's copy holds only in-frame clones and misses some; the assay was immunoSEQ multiplex PCR. Of 150,000 to 170,000 clones in the sample, roughly 79% were seen once. The specimen sequenced was PBMCs. Every receptor here comes from a man aged 18-30 years in good health and CMV-seronegative.

There are many counts of this clone. For the CDR3, the DNA is TGTGCCAGCAGCTTAGCGGTGTGGCAGGGTGAATCACCCCTCCACTTT. This gives the protein CASSLAVWQGESPLHF. The gene calls are TRBV7-8 and TRBJ1-6; the D gene is possibly TRBD1 (5 bases). Trimming removed 0 bases at V and 10 bases at J, with 16 bases between. Germline V gives CDR1 SGHVS, CDR2 FQNEAQ. The CDR3 sequence is 16 residues long.

Here the CDR3 reads CAWGQGAGGYGYTF. The CDR3 nucleotides are TGTGCCTGGGGGCAGGGGGCAGGGGGTTATGGCTACACCTTC. V gene TRBV30 combines with J gene TRBJ1-2, with 8 bases aligning to TRBD1. The CDR3 loop spans 14 amino acids. Germline CDR1 GTSNPN, CDR2 SVGIG (reference sequence). With 5 bases clipped from V and 5 bases from J, the junction kept 10 bases outside the gene matches.

As DNA, the CDR3 is TGTGCCAGCAGCCCTCGACAGGGTCCAGATACGCAGTATTTT. Protein: CASSPRQGPDTQYF. The J gene is TRBJ2-3, the V gene TRBV11-3; TRBD1 matches 7 bases. After removal of 5 bases from V and 4 bases from J, the junction contained 6 bases not matched to a gene. The germline CDR1 and CDR2 sequences are SGHNT and YENEEA. This CDR3 spans 14 amino acids. The variable domain in full, completed from reference TRBV11-3 and TRBJ2-3, reads EAGVVQSPRYKIIEKKQPVAFWCNPISGHNTLYWYLQNLGQGPELLIRYENEEAVDDSQLPKDRFSAERLKGVDSTLKIQPAELGDSAVYLCASSPRQGPDTQYFGPGTRLTVL.

This clone was seen a few times. This rearrangement joins TRBV27 to TRBJ1-5; 8 bases are shared with TRBD1. Germline trimming cut 5 bases from V and 2 bases from J; bases unmatched to any gene: 5. The CDR3 has 15 amino acids. Per germline, CDR1 MNHEY and CDR2 SMNVEV (reference sequence). CDR3 region: CASSDTGGGNQPQHF. The CDR3 nucleotides read TGTGCCAGCAGTGACACAGGGGGGGGCAATCAGCCCCAGCATTTT.

This chain joins TRBV6-5 and TRBJ1-6, with 7 positions matching TRBD1. Trimming removed 10 bases from V and 2 bases from J; junction bases left unmatched: 8. The CDR3 runs to 15 residues. The germline V gene encodes CDR1 MNHEY and CDR2 SVGAGI. The CDR3 protein is CATLQGSAYNSPLHF. CDR3 DNA: TGTGCCACCTTACAGGGGTCCGCCTATAATTCACCCCTCCACTTT.

The rearrangement joins TRBV6-5 to TRBJ2-4, with 8 bases that match TRBD1. Trimming removed 5 bases from V and 2 bases from J; junction bases left unmatched: 2. In germline, CDR1 is MNHEY, CDR2 SVGAGI. There are 14 residues in the CDR3. The CDR3 DNA reads as TGTGCCAGCAGTCACAGGGGGACCAAAAACATTCAGTACTTC. Translated, it gives CASSHRGTKNIQYF.

This clone occurred once. This chain connects TRBV7-3 to TRBJ2-1, with D perhaps TRBD2 (6 bases). Per the germline V gene, CDR1 is SGHTA and CDR2 is FQGTGA. This CDR3 spans 14 amino acids. Trimming removed 5 bases at V and 3 bases at J, with 11 bases between. CDR3 in DNA: TGTGCCAGCAGCCCGGGGGATTTCTACAATGAGCAGTTCTTC. This codes for CASSPGDFYNEQFF.

The chain combines TRBV15 with TRBJ1-4; D may be TRBD1 (6 bases). The CDR3 is made up of 15 amino acids. V was clipped by 5 bases and J by 3 bases, with 13 bases between them. The germline CDR1 and CDR2 sequences are LNHNV and YYDKDF (reference sequence). The CDR3 coding sequence is TGTGCCACCAGCCCGATAGGGGGGGCTAATGAAAAACTGTTTTTT. This encodes CATSPIGGANEKLFF. Combining the CDR3 with reference TRBV15 and TRBJ1-4 gives the whole variable domain DAMVIQNPRYQVTQFGKPVTLSCSQTLNHNVMYWYQQKSSQAPKLLFHYYDKDFNNEADTPDNFQSRRPNTSFCFLDIRSPGLGDTAMYLCATSPIGGANEKLFFGSGTQLSVL.

The CDR3 region is CASSLGGISRNQPQHF. The CDR3 DNA is TGTGCCAGCAGCTTAGGTGGTATCTCTAGGAATCAGCCCCAGCATTTT. The rearrangement joins TRBV7-8 to TRBJ1-5; D ambiguous. V was trimmed by 1 base and J by 4 bases, leaving 14 bases between them. The length of the CDR3 is 16 residues. Per the germline V gene, CDR1 is SGHVS and CDR2 is FQNEAQ.

This chain's CDR3 is CASSLGRHTDTQYF. CDR3 DNA sequence: TGCGCCAGCAGCTTGGGGCGGCACACAGATACGCAGTATTTT. The rearrangement uses TRBV5-1 and TRBJ2-3; D is uncertain. V lost 0 bases and J lost 2, with 7 bases in between. Germline V gene data show CDR1 as SGHRS and CDR2 as YFSETQ. The CDR3 totals 14 residues.

The chain is built from TRBV28 and TRBJ2-6, with D uncertain. The CDR3 covers 14 residues. Trimming shortened V by 7 bases and J by 0 bases, and 7 bases separated the two germline ends. Germline loops: CDR1 MDHEN, CDR2 SYDVKM. The chain's CDR3 is CASNYNSGANVLTF. The CDR3 nucleotides are TGTGCCAGCAATTACAACTCTGGGGCCAACGTCCTGACTTTC. The variable domain in full, completed from reference TRBV28 and TRBJ2-6, reads DVKVTQSSRYLVKRTGEKVFLECVQDMDHENMFWYRQDPGLGLRLIYFSYDVKMKEKGDIPEGYSVSREKKERFSLILESASTNQTSMYLCASNYNSGANVLTFGAGSRLTVL.

The rearrangement joins TRBV30 to TRBJ2-7, with D perhaps matching TRBD2 (7 bases). With 4 bases removed from V and 7 bases from J, the gap between germline ends came to 11 bases. The CDR3 is made up of 11 amino acids. CDR1 and CDR2 from the germline V gene are GTSNPN and SVGIG (reference sequence). CDR3: CAWMGGPEQYF. CDR3 bases: TGTGCCTGGATGGGGGGGCCGGAGCAGTACTTC.

This chain joins TRBV4-1 and TRBJ1-1, with D maybe TRBD1 (5 bases). The CDR3 contains 16 residues. V was shortened by 1 base and J by 4 bases, with 16 bases between the two germline ends. CDR1 is MGHRA and CDR2 is YSYEKL in the germline V gene. The CDR3 region is CASSQGTLGASTEAFF. The CDR3 DNA sequence: TGCGCCAGCAGCCAAGGTACGCTAGGGGCGAGCACTGAAGCTTTCTTT.

The gene calls are TRBV30 and TRBJ1-4; D ambiguous. V was cut by 5 bases and J by 8 bases, with 12 bases left in between. Germline V lookup: CDR1 GTSNPN, CDR2 SVGIG (reference sequence). The CDR3 covers 12 residues. The CDR3 protein is CAWGIRGEKLFF. CDR3 DNA: TGTGCCTGGGGCATCCGAGGCGAAAAACTGTTTTTT. Together with reference TRBV30 and TRBJ1-4, the CDR3 gives the full variable domain: SQTIHQWPATLVQPVGSPLSLECTVEGTSNPNLYWYRQAAGRGLQLLFYSVGIGQISSEVPQNLSASRPQDRQFILSSKKLLLSDSGFYLCAWGIRGEKLFFGSGTQLSVL.

The CDR3 nucleotides are TGCGCCAGCAGCTCGGAAGTACCGGGGACCGGGGAGCTGTTTTTT. The encoded protein is CASSSEVPGTGELFF. The chain joins TRBV5-1 to TRBJ2-2; a weak D match, TRBD2 (5 bases). The V end lost 3 bases, the J end lost 5 bases, and 14 bases lay between the germline ends. The germline V gene has CDR1 SGHRS and CDR2 YFSETQ. This CDR3 comprises 15 residues.

The chain links TRBV27 to TRBJ2-5; 7 bases line up with TRBD2. Germline V gene lookup returns CDR1 MNHEY and CDR2 SMNVEV (reference sequence). With V trimmed by 0 bases and J by 4 bases, 5 bases remained unmatched. The CDR3 covers 15 residues. The CDR3 region is CASSLSPRGVETQYF. The CDR3 coding sequence is TGTGCCAGCAGTTTATCGCCCCGGGGGGTAGAGACCCAGTACTTC.

The chain combines TRBV5-4 with TRBJ2-5; D possibly corresponds to TRBD2 (5 bases). The J call may be incorrect, as the DNA end agrees better with TRBJ2-7. This CDR3 is built from 15 residues. Germline V gene lookup returns CDR1 SGHNT and CDR2 YYREEE (reference sequence). DNA for the CDR3: TGTGCCAGCAGGTTCGGGGAAGGCTTCTCCTACGAGCAGTACTTC. Its translation: CASRFGEGFSYEQYF.

This rearrangement joins TRBV18 to TRBJ2-5, with D perhaps matching TRBD1 (5 bases). With 4 bases removed from V and 3 bases from J, the gap between germline ends came to 9 bases. CDR3 length equals 13 residues. Germline-derived CDR1 and CDR2 are KGHSH and LQKENI. CDR3: CASSLKGEETQYF. The CDR3 DNA reads as TGTGCCAGCTCACTAAAAGGGGAAGAGACCCAGTACTTC.

J is TRBJ2-7 and V is TRBV19; the D gene is possibly TRBD1 (6 bases). V dropped 5 bases and J dropped 0 bases, with 8 bases sitting between them. The CDR3 runs to 13 residues. The germline V gene has CDR1 LNHDA and CDR2 SQIVND (reference sequence). CDR3 bases: TGTGCCAGTAGTCCGGACAGCTCCTACGAGCAGTACTTC. Protein: CASSPDSSYEQYF.

In its sample, this clone was seen once. The chain has TRBV7-2 and TRBJ1-1; D is perhaps TRBD1 (6 bases). V lost 6 bases and J 4 bases, leaving 15 bases between the germline ends. Germline CDR1 is SGHTA and CDR2 is FQGNSA. The CDR3 length is 14 residues. CDR3 bases: TGTGCCAGCAGTCCCCGAGACAGGTTCACTGAAGCTTTCTTT. It yields the protein CASSPRDRFTEAFF.

The rearrangement joins TRBV7-9 to TRBJ2-5; 7 bases are shared with TRBD2. The germline V gene encodes CDR1 SEHNR and CDR2 FQNEAQ (reference sequence). V lost 1 base and J lost 5; bases outside the gene matches: 10. This CDR3 has 16 amino acids. The CDR3 region is CASSLGGLTLGETQYF. CDR3 coding DNA: TGTGCCAGCAGCTTAGGGGGACTAACTTTAGGGGAGACCCAGTACTTC.

This clone was observed a handful of times. The rearrangement joins TRBV4-1 to TRBJ2-3, with TRBD1 as a possible D gene (6 bases). CDR1 MGHRA and CDR2 YSYEKL come from the germline V gene. This CDR3 contains 17 residues. V lost 6 bases, J lost 3 bases, and 22 bases lay in between. The CDR3, as DNA: TGCGCCAGCAGTTCTCGAGGGGGTGTGGGGATTACAGATACGCAGTATTTT. This encodes CASSSRGGVGITDTQYF.

This chain links TRBV18 with TRBJ1-5; TRBD1 agrees at 8 bases. The CDR3 is 14 amino acids. V dropped 3 bases and J dropped 6; count of bases not matched to a gene: 4. Germline V CDR1 and CDR2: KGHSH, LQKENI. The CDR3 nucleotides read TGTGCCAGCTCACCTAGGACAGGGTTTCAGCCCCAGCATTTT. Protein: CASSPRTGFQPQHF.

V usage is TRBV6-1 and J usage is TRBJ1-5, with D uncertain. This CDR3 is built from 13 residues. Trimming cost V 0 bases and J 7 bases, with 7 bases left between them. Germline CDR1 is MNHNS and CDR2 is SASEGT. The CDR3 spells CASSEARQQPQHF. The CDR3 DNA is TGTGCCAGCAGTGAAGCGAGGCAGCAGCCCCAGCATTTT.

In this sample, this clone turned up a few times. The chain has TRBV28 and TRBJ2-7; tentatively, D is TRBD1 (5 bases). V was cut by 6 bases and J by 1 base, with 16 bases left in between. This CDR3 has 15 amino acids. CDR1 and CDR2 (germline): MDHEN, SYDVKM. The CDR3 DNA sequence: TGTGCCAGCAGCATGACACAGGATGTATCCTACGAGCAGTACGTC. Its translation is CASSMTQDVSYEQYV.

V gene TRBV6-1 combines with J gene TRBJ1-6; TRBD1 aligns across 9 bases. The V and J ends lost 6 bases and 9 bases, in that order; junction bases with no gene match: 6. CDR1 MNHNS and CDR2 SASEGT come from the germline V gene. The CDR3 has 14 amino acids. For the CDR3, the DNA is TGTGCCAGCAGGGAGGGGACAGGGTTTTCACCCCTCCACTTT. Its translation: CASREGTGFSPLHF.

The gene calls are TRBV19 and TRBJ1-1, with D unclear. The CDR3 loop spans 15 amino acids. Germline CDR1 is LNHDA and CDR2 is SQIVND (reference sequence). V was trimmed by 8 bases and J by 6 bases, leaving 22 bases between them. CDR3 region: CASHQTSDGYAEAFF. The CDR3, as DNA: TGTGCCAGTCACCAGACTTCAGACGGGTATGCTGAAGCTTTCTTT.

A single count supports this clone. The chain employs TRBV5-1 and TRBJ2-1, with 12 bases fitting TRBD2. Losses at the gene ends were 0 bases for V and 8 bases for J; bases not matched to a gene: 9. CDR3 length: 17 residues. From germline, CDR1 is SGHRS and CDR2 YFSETQ. The CDR3 loop reads CASSLALAGGLIDEQFF. The CDR3 nucleotides read TGCGCCAGCAGCTTGGCGCTAGCGGGGGGGCTTATTGATGAGCAGTTCTTC.

In this sample, this clone turned up a few times. The chain links TRBV4-2 to TRBJ2-6, with a possible D match to TRBD1 (6 bases). Trimming shortened V by 2 bases and J by 0 bases, and 20 bases separated the two germline ends. The CDR3 length is 20 residues. Germline V lookup: CDR1 LGHNA, CDR2 YNFKEQ. The CDR3 DNA sequence: TGTGCCAGCAGCCAACACGGCCTCGTGGGGGCGGACTCTGGGGCCAACGTCCTGACTTTC. As protein: CASSQHGLVGADSGANVLTF.

CDR3 nucleotides: TGTGCCAGCAGTCAAGCGAGGAGCACAGATACGCAGTATTTT. Amino acids: CASSQARSTDTQYF. This chain links TRBV28 with TRBJ2-3; D gene unclear. Trimming removed 5 bases at V and 0 bases at J, with 9 bases between. Per the germline V gene, CDR1 is MDHEN and CDR2 is SYDVKM. The CDR3 totals 14 residues.

This chain links TRBV19 with TRBJ1-4; possibly TRBD1 for D (5 bases). There are 15 residues in the CDR3. Trimming took off 4 bases at V and 3 bases at J, with 12 bases between the two ends. CDR1 is LNHDA and CDR2 is SQIVND in the germline V gene (reference sequence). In nucleotides, the CDR3 is TGTGCCAGTAGTAGGAGCGGGACCCCTAATGAAAAACTGTTTTTT. Translation: CASSRSGTPNEKLFF.

The rearrangement links TRBV13 to TRBJ2-5; tentatively, D is TRBD1 (6 bases). TRBJ2-7 matches the DNA end more closely, so the J call is doubtful. The CDR3 consists of 14 residues. Germline V gives CDR1 PRHDT, CDR2 FYEKMQ (reference sequence). The CDR3 DNA is TGTGCCAGCAGCTCGATAAACAGGGTCTACGAGCAGTACTTC. Translating gives CASSSINRVYEQYF.